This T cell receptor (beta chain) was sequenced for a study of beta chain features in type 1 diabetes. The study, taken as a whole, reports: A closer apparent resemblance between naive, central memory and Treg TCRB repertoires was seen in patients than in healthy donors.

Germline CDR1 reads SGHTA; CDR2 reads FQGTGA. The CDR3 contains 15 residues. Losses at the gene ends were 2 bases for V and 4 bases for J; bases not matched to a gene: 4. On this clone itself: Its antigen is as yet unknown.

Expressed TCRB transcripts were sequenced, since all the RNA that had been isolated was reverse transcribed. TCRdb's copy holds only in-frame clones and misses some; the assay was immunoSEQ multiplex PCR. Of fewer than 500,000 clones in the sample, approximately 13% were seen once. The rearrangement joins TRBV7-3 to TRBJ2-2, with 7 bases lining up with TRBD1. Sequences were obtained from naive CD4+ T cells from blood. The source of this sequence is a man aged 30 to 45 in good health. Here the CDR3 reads CASSLFPGGTGELFF. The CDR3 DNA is TGTGCCAGCAGCTTATTTCCAGGGGGCACCGGGGAGCTGTTTTTT.